The rows below give T cell receptor beta chains drawn from one sample of a study of cytomegalovirus exposure and HLA in healthy donors. Profiled with immunoSEQ multiplex PCR; TCRdb holds only in-frame clones, not every one. The data contain around 200,000 clones, around 80% of them singletons. The sample consisted of PBMCs. The receptors originated from a woman aged 55-69 years in good health and CMV-seropositive. Each CDR3 is given with its conserved first and last residue. The D gene is left open where the match is weak. Clone size appears in some rows only: once, few, many, or a class for an expanded clone.

D gene: -
clone size: few
V gene: TRBV6-5
J gene: TRBJ2-7
CDR3 DNA: TGTGCCAGCAGTTATCCGGGGAACTTCTACGAGCAGTACTTC
CDR3 protein: CASSYPGNFYEQYF

D gene: TRBD1
clone size: once
V gene: TRBV27
J gene: TRBJ1-4
CDR3 DNA: TGTGCCAGCAGTATCCGGGACAGGGGGACGCCAAATGAAAAACTGTTTTTT
CDR3 protein: CASSIRDRGTPNEKLFF

D gene: -
clone size: few
V gene: TRBV10-1
J gene: TRBJ1-5
CDR3 DNA: TGCGCCAGCAGTGAGTCGGGCAGGCCCCAGCATTTT
CDR3 protein: CASSESGRPQHF

D gene: TRBD2
clone size: once
V gene: TRBV4-2
J gene: TRBJ2-5
CDR3 DNA: TGTGCCAGCAGCGGACCACCGGGACTAGCGGGGGATCCTAGAGGGGAGACCCAGTACTTC
CDR3 protein: CASSGPPGLAGDPRGETQYF

D gene: TRBD1
clone size: -
V gene: TRBV29-1
J gene: TRBJ2-7
CDR3 DNA: TGCAGCGTTGAAGGCAGAGGGACAGGGCCCGAGCAGTACTTC
CDR3 protein: CSVEGRGTGPEQYF

D gene: TRBD1
clone size: -
V gene: TRBV6-5
J gene: TRBJ2-5
CDR3 DNA: TGTGCCAGCAGTTACTCGACTCCACAGGGGGGGACCCAGTACTTC
CDR3 protein: CASSYSTPQGGTQYF

D gene: TRBD1
clone size: -
V gene: TRBV5-1
J gene: TRBJ1-6
CDR3 DNA: TGCGCCAGCAGCCTCCTTGGACAGGGGTTGGGATCACCCCTCCACTTT
CDR3 protein: CASSLLGQGLGSPLHF

D gene: -
clone size: few
V gene: TRBV11-3
J gene: TRBJ2-5
CDR3 DNA: TGTGCCAGCAGCCTGAACGCAGGAGAGACCCAGTACTTC
CDR3 protein: CASSLNAGETQYF

D gene: TRBD1
clone size: -
V gene: TRBV4-3
J gene: TRBJ1-6
CDR3 DNA: TGCGCCAGCAGCCAGCGGACAGGGGAGGTTTCACCCCTCCACTTT
CDR3 protein: CASSQRTGEVSPLHF

D gene: -
clone size: -
V gene: TRBV19
J gene: TRBJ2-3
CDR3 DNA: TGTGCCAGTAGTATAGCGGGGAAGATCACAGATACGCAGTATTTT
CDR3 protein: CASSIAGKITDTQYF

D gene: TRBD1
clone size: once
V gene: TRBV7-9
J gene: TRBJ2-2
CDR3 DNA: TGTGCCAGCAGCCCGTTACAGGGGCGGTCGGACACCGGGGAGCTGTTTTTT
CDR3 protein: CASSPLQGRSDTGELFF

D gene: TRBD1
clone size: -
V gene: TRBV27
J gene: TRBJ2-7
CDR3 DNA: TGTGCCACGAGGGAGACAGGGACCTCCTACGAGCAGTACTTC
CDR3 protein: CATRETGTSYEQYF

D gene: -
clone size: -
V gene: TRBV5-1
J gene: TRBJ1-4
CDR3 DNA: TGCGCCAGCAGCCAACAGGGTGCAACTAATGAAAAACTGTTTTTT
CDR3 protein: CASSQQGATNEKLFF

D gene: -
clone size: -
V gene: TRBV30
J gene: TRBJ2-1
CDR3 DNA: TGTGCCTGGAGTGTAGGGGGTGAGCAGTTCTTC
CDR3 protein: CAWSVGGEQFF

D gene: -
clone size: -
V gene: TRBV23-1
J gene: TRBJ1-1
CDR3 DNA: TGCGCCAGCAGTCAAAACAATGAGAACACTGAAGCTTTCTTT
CDR3 protein: CASSQNNENTEAFF

D gene: -
clone size: -
V gene: TRBV5-1
J gene: TRBJ2-6
CDR3 DNA: TGCGCCAGCAGCTTGGACCCTCTACCTGGGGCCAACGTCCTGACTTTC
CDR3 protein: CASSLDPLPGANVLTF

D gene: -
clone size: -
V gene: TRBV5-8
J gene: TRBJ1-5
CDR3 DNA: TGTGCCAGCAGCCCGGAGTATCAGCCCCAGCATTTT
CDR3 protein: CASSPEYQPQHF

D gene: -
clone size: few
V gene: TRBV5-5
J gene: TRBJ1-5
CDR3 DNA: TGTGCCAGCAGCTCACGTCAGGGCAATCAGCCCCAGCATTTT
CDR3 protein: CASSSRQGNQPQHF

D gene: TRBD1
clone size: -
V gene: TRBV5-1
J gene: TRBJ1-6
CDR3 DNA: TGCGCCAGCAGCTTGGGGGACAGGGAATCACCCCTCCACTTT
CDR3 protein: CASSLGDRESPLHF

D gene: -
clone size: once
V gene: TRBV15
J gene: TRBJ1-5
CDR3 DNA: TGTGCCACCAGCAGAGATCTGCCAGGGGTCTCCCCTCAGCCCCAGCATTTT
CDR3 protein: CATSRDLPGVSPQPQHF

D gene: TRBD1
clone size: once
V gene: TRBV28
J gene: TRBJ1-2
CDR3 DNA: TGTGCCAGCAGTCCCCAGACAGGGCGAGATGGCTACACCTTC
CDR3 protein: CASSPQTGRDGYTF

D gene: TRBD1
clone size: -
V gene: TRBV5-4
J gene: TRBJ1-4
CDR3 DNA: TGTGCCAGCAGCTCTAGGACAGGGGAATGGGAAAAACTGTTTTTT
CDR3 protein: CASSSRTGEWEKLFF

D gene: -
clone size: -
V gene: TRBV5-4
J gene: TRBJ2-1
CDR3 DNA: TGTGCCAGCAGCTTGGACCCCCAGCGACAGTTCTTC
CDR3 protein: CASSLDPQRQFF

D gene: -
clone size: once
V gene: TRBV28
J gene: TRBJ1-5
CDR3 DNA: TGTGCCAGCAGCCGGACACCGAATCAGCCCCAGCATTTT
CDR3 protein: CASSRTPNQPQHF

D gene: TRBD1
clone size: -
V gene: TRBV30
J gene: TRBJ2-5
CDR3 DNA: TGTGCCTGGGACAGGGGTGGCGGCGAGACCCAGTACTTC
CDR3 protein: CAWDRGGGETQYF